Below, 14 T cell receptor beta chains from the same sample are listed, as sequenced in a study of blood T cell repertoires in COVID-19. The protocol was immunoSEQ multiplex PCR, while the TCRdb copy is restricted to in-frame clones and leaves out a portion. The sample shows about 100,000 clones, roughly nine tenths of them seen only once. Sequenced sample: peripheral blood. These TCRs come from a human donor in a cohort sampled during active COVID-19.

The chain recombines TRBV19 with TRBJ2-7; D is unclear. CDR1 is LNHDA and CDR2 is SQIVND in the germline V gene (reference sequence). This CDR3 contains 13 residues. V dropped 5 bases and J dropped 0 bases, with 8 bases sitting between them. CDR3 in DNA: TGTGCCAGTAGTTCCCAGATCTCCTACGAGCAGTACTTC. Protein: CASSSQISYEQYF.

As regards this clone: Other DNA sequences in this specimen translate into the identical CDR3. The chain combines TRBV20-1 with TRBJ2-7; D is unclear. The CDR3 runs 11 residues. Per the germline V gene, CDR1 is DFQATT and CDR2 is SNEGSKA (reference sequence). The ends were cut back, 2 bases at V and 5 bases at J, with 7 bases in the middle. CDR3 sequence reads: CSARSGHEQYF. For the CDR3, the DNA is TGCAGTGCTAGATCCGGTCACGAGCAGTACTTC.

This clone showed up just a few times. The chain has TRBV7-9 and TRBJ1-2, with a weak D call TRBD1 (6 bases). Trimming cost V 1 base and J 8 bases, with 23 bases left between them. The CDR3 has 17 residues. CDR1 and CDR2 from the germline V gene are SEHNR and FQNEAQ (reference sequence). The CDR3 nucleotides are TGTGCCAGCAGCTTAGATCGGGGACAACCTCCAGGGAAGGGCTACACCTTC. It codes for CASSLDRGQPPGKGYTF.

The chain uses TRBV19 and TRBJ2-4; weak D call: TRBD1 (6 bases). Trimming pared 5 bases from V and 3 bases from J, leaving 14 bases between. Germline CDR1 and CDR2: LNHDA and SQIVND (reference sequence). The CDR3 spans 15 residues. CDR3 residues: CASSHNLDSKNIQYF. The DNA for the CDR3 is TGTGCCAGTAGTCACAATTTGGACAGCAAAAACATTCAGTACTTC.

The count of this clone is one. V and J are TRBV5-4 and TRBJ2-1; D unresolved. This CDR3 spans 17 amino acids. Trimming took off 1 base at V and 0 bases at J, with 14 bases between the two ends. The germline CDR1 and CDR2 sequences are SGHNT and YYREEE (reference sequence). The CDR3 region is CASSLFIATRSYNEQFF. The DNA for the CDR3 is TGTGCCAGCAGCTTGTTTATCGCTACGCGCTCCTACAATGAGCAGTTCTTC.

This sequence joins TRBV6-6 and TRBJ1-5, with D unclear. The CDR3 runs to 11 residues. Trimming took off 6 bases at V and 4 bases at J, with 4 bases between the two ends. CDR1 and CDR2 (germline): MNHNY, SVGAGI (reference sequence). DNA for the CDR3: TGTGCCAGCAGCTCTAATCAGCCCCAGCATTTT. Amino acids: CASSSNQPQHF.

This clone was counted a single time. The CDR3 coding sequence is TGTGCCATCGGAGACGGGGGGAGTTCTCAAGCTTTCTTT. Residues: CAIGDGGSSQAFF. This chain connects TRBV10-3 to TRBJ1-1, with a tentative D call TRBD1 (5 bases). The V end was cut by 8 bases, the J end by 9 bases, with 19 bases between. From germline, CDR1 is ENHRY and CDR2 SYGVKD. There are 13 residues in the CDR3.

The chain combines TRBV20-1 with TRBJ1-1, with D possibly being TRBD1 (5 bases). CDR3 length equals 15 residues. Germline V gene sequence: CDR1 DFQATT, CDR2 SNEGSKA (reference sequence). The germline V and J ends were trimmed by 3 bases and 4 bases, with 18 bases remaining between them. The CDR3: CSASRDFPAVTEAFF. CDR3 nucleotide sequence: TGCAGTGCTAGTCGGGACTTCCCAGCGGTCACTGAAGCTTTCTTT.

V is TRBV5-1 and J is TRBJ1-2; 10 nucleotides agree with TRBD1. The CDR3 extends over 14 amino acids. J lost 8 bases, V lost 4 bases, and 8 bases had no gene match. CDR1 is SGHRS, CDR2 YFSETQ, per germline. CDR3 sequence (DNA): TGCGCCAGCAGCAACCGGGACAGGGGCAGCGGCTACACCTTC. It is translated as CASSNRDRGSGYTF. The complete variable domain, with remaining parts taken from reference TRBV5-1 and TRBJ1-2, reads KAGVTQTPRYLIKTRGQQVTLSCSPISGHRSVSWYQQTPGQGLQFLFEYFSETQRNKGNFPGRFSGRQFSNSRSEMNVSTLELGDSALYLCASSNRDRGSGYTFGSGTRLTVV.

This rearrangement joins TRBV10-3 to TRBJ1-2, with a weak D call TRBD1 (5 bases). V lost 4 bases and J 5 bases, leaving 8 bases between the germline ends. Germline V CDR1 and CDR2: ENHRY, SYGVKD. This CDR3 spans 12 amino acids. This CDR3 is CAISGSGYGYTF. CDR3 sequence (DNA): TGTGCCATCAGTGGATCAGGGTATGGCTACACCTTC.

V gene TRBV3-1 (or the pseudogene TRBV3-2) combines with J gene TRBJ1-5; D might be TRBD1 (6 bases). The length of the CDR3 is 19 residues. Germline V CDR1 and CDR2: LGHDT, YNNKEL (reference sequence). V dropped 0 bases and J dropped 5 bases, with 23 bases sitting between them. The DNA of the CDR3 is TGTGCCAGCAGCCAAGATCTTGGGACAAGGCCCTTCGGGGATCAGCCCCAGCATTTT. Amino acids: CASSQDLGTRPFGDQPQHF.

The genes are TRBV5-1 and TRBJ2-3, with D maybe TRBD1 (6 bases). Germline lookup yields CDR1 SGHRS and CDR2 YFSETQ. Trimming stripped 1 base from V and 2 bases from J, with 14 bases between. CDR3 size: 16 residues. This CDR3 is CASSLRTAEITDTQYF. The CDR3 DNA sequence: TGCGCCAGCAGCTTGAGGACAGCCGAAATCACAGATACGCAGTATTTT.

The CDR3 here is CASVNGHDTDTQYF. CDR3 nucleotide sequence: TGTGCCAGCGTTAATGGGCATGACACAGATACGCAGTATTTT. The genes are TRBV25-1 and TRBJ2-3; D remains unclear. The V gene lost 8 bases and the J gene lost 2 bases, with 14 bases spanning the gap. Germline CDR1 and CDR2: MGHDK and SYGVNS. The CDR3 contains 14 residues.

The chain's CDR3 is CASSPYRLAGGFNEQFF. CDR3 nucleotides: TGTGCCAGCAGCCCCTATCGACTAGCGGGAGGTTTCAATGAGCAGTTCTTC. The chain employs TRBV14 and TRBJ2-1, with 13 bases aligning to TRBD2. The germline V gene encodes CDR1 SGHDN and CDR2 FVKESK. Trimming took 4 bases from V and 6 from J; bases not matched to a gene: 9. This CDR3 comprises 17 residues.